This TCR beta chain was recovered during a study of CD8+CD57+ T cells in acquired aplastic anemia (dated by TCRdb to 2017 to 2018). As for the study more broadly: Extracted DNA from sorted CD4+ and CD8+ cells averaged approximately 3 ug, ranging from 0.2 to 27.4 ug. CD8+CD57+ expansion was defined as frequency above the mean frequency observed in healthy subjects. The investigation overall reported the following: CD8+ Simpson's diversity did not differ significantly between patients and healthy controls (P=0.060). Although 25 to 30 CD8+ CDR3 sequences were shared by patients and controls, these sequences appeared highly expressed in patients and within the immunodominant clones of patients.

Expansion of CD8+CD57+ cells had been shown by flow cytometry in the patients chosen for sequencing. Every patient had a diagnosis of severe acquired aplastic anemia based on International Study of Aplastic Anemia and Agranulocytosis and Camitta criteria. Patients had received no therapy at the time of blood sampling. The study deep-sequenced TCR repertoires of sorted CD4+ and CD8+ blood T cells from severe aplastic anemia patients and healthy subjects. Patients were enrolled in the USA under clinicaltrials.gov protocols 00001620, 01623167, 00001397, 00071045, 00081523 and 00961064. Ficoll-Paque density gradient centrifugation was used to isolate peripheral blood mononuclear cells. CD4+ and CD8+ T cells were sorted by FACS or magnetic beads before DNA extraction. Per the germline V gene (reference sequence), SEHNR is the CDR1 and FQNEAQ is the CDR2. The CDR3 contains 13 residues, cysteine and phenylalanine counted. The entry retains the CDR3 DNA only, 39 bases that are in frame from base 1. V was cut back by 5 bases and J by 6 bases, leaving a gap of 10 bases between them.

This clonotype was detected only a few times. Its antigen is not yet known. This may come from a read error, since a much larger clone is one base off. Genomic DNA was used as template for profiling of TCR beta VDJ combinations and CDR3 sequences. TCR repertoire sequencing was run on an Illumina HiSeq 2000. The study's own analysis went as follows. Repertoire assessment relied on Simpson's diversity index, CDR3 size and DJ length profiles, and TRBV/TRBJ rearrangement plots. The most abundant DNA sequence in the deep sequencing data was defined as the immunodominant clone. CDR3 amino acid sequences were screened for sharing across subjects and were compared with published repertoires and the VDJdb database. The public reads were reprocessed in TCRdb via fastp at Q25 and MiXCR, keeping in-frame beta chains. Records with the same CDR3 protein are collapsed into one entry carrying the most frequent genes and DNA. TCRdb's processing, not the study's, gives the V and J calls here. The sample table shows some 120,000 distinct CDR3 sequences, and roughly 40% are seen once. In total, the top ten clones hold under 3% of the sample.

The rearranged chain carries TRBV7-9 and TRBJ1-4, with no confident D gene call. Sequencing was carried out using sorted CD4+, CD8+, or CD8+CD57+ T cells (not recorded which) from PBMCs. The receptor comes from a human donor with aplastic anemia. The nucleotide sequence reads TGTGCCAGCAGCCGGGAGTTTGATGAAAAACTGTTTTTT. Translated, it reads CASSREFDEKLFF.